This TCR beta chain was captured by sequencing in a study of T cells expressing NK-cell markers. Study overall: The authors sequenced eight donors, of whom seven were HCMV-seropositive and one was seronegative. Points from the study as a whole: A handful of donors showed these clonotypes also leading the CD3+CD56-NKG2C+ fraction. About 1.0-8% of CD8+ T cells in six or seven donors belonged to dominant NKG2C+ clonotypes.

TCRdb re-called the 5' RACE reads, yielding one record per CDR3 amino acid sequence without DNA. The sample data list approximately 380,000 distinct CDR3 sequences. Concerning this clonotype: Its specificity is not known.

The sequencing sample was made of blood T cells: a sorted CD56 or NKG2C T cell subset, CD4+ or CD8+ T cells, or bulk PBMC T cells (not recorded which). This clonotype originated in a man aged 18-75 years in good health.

CDR3: CASSIRDRGNTEAFF. This sequence joins TRBV12-3 or TRBV12-4 and TRBJ1-1; TCRdb reports TRBD1, a call that lacks DNA to check it against. The length of the CDR3 is 15 residues.